This T cell receptor beta chain came from a study of vaccination and CD4 T cells after COVID-19. On the study more broadly: The post-COVID samples were taken a median approximately 100 days after diagnosis, anywhere from 35 to 161.

Details on this clonotype: What it binds is unknown.

The treatment: roughly ten-day PBMC culture with coronavirus spike peptide pools or control peptides (ViraFEST assay). First, ViraFEST expanded antigen-specific T cells with peptide pools, and next it sequenced the TCRs. Sequencing of cultured CD4+ T cell DNA used the Oncomine TCR Beta short-read assay. MiXCR was run by TCRdb on the PCR reads, yielding one entry per CDR3 protein. The repertoire holds 2,500 to 3,500 distinct CDR3 sequences, with about 74% as singletons. Germline CDR1 reads MNHNS; CDR2 reads SASEGT. Trimming cost V 6 bases and J 0 bases, with 15 bases left between them. CDR3 length: 16 residues.

The sequence was collected from a human donor who had recovered from COVID-19. Sequenced sample: CD4+ T cells from blood, cultured in vitro. The J gene is TRBJ2-1, the V gene TRBV6-1; no definite D call. The CDR3 DNA reads TGTGCCAGCAGCCCAACACCTTCGAGCTCCTACAATGAGCAGTTCTTC. Its translation is CASSPTPSSSYNEQFF.